This passage covers 7 T cell receptor beta chains from one sample sequenced in a study of graft-versus-host responses after intestinal transplantation. Sequencing used immunoSEQ multiplex PCR; TCRdb keeps in-frame clones, though not all of them. The table includes about 98,000 clones, about four fifths detected once. Their antigens remain unidentified. Material: unstimulated CD8+ T cells sorted from spleen or lymph node cells, obtained before intestinal transplant. These receptor sequences come from a human donor who received an intestinal transplant.

The rearrangement joins TRBV15 to TRBJ1-1; 7 bases map to TRBD1. The CDR3 extends over 15 amino acids. Germline V gene sequence: CDR1 LNHNV, CDR2 YYDKDF (reference sequence). J was trimmed by 0 bases and V by 3 bases; bases with no gene match: 4. Written as DNA, the CDR3 is TGTGCCACCAGCAGGCACAGGGGTTTGAACACTGAAGCTTTCTTT. It is translated as CATSRHRGLNTEAFF.

A single count supports this clone. The sample contains more than one DNA sequence encoding this CDR3. The J gene is TRBJ1-2, the V gene TRBV29-1; 9 bases line up with TRBD1. V trimming: 4 bases; J trimming: 3 bases; junction bases outside the gene matches: 3. Germline V lookup: CDR1 SQVTM, CDR2 ANQGSEA. The CDR3 is 13 amino acids. Here the CDR3 DNA reads TGCAGCGTTGGGGGACAGGGCGACTATGGCTACACCTTC. Translation: CSVGGQGDYGYTF.

V usage is TRBV27 and J usage is TRBJ1-5; the D is unclear. The germline CDR1 and CDR2 sequences are MNHEY and SMNVEV (reference sequence). The CDR3 runs to 17 residues. V was pared by 6 bases and J by 6 bases, with 24 bases between. CDR3 protein: CASSPICRENCGQPQHF. In DNA form, the CDR3 reads TGTGCCAGCAGCCCAATTTGTCGGGAGAATTGTGGTCAGCCCCAGCATTTT.

The rearrangement uses TRBV9 and TRBJ2-3; 7 positions match TRBD1. This CDR3 comprises 12 residues. In germline, CDR1 is SGDLS, CDR2 YYNGEE. The ends lost 5 bases at V and 5 bases at J; junction bases unmatched: 2. CDR3 bases: TGTGCCAGCAGTGACAGGGAAGATACGCAGTATTTT. Translation gives CASSDREDTQYF.

This chain joins TRBV2 and TRBJ1-1; 7 bases fit TRBD1. With 3 bases clipped from V and 5 bases from J, the junction kept 9 bases outside the gene matches. From germline, CDR1 is SNHLY and CDR2 FYNNEI. The CDR3 runs 15 residues. The CDR3 protein is CASSDGNRGGTEAFF. DNA for the CDR3: TGTGCCAGCAGTGATGGGAACAGGGGTGGAACTGAAGCTTTCTTT.

As DNA, the CDR3 is TGTGCCAGTAGTATAGATGGGACTAGCGGGGTCCTTTCTTATGAGCAGTTCTTC. Its translation is CASSIDGTSGVLSYEQFF. This chain uses TRBV19 with TRBJ2-1; 13 nucleotides agree with TRBD2. V was clipped by 0 bases and J by 8 bases; unmatched bases: 10. CDR3 length: 18 residues. Germline assignment: CDR1 LNHDA and CDR2 SQIVND (reference sequence).

CDR3 sequence (DNA): TGCGCCAGCAGCCAAGATGGCAGTAATGAAAAACTGTTTTTT. Protein product: CASSQDGSNEKLFF. The chain has TRBV4-1 and TRBJ1-4; the D is unclear. Germline V gene lookup returns CDR1 MGHRA and CDR2 YSYEKL. The CDR3 is made up of 14 amino acids. Deletions cut 0 bases from V and 4 bases from J, with 6 bases between.